This T cell receptor beta chain was captured by sequencing in a study of OX40 agonist ivuxolimab in advanced cancers. Sequencing was performed with immunoSEQ multiplex PCR; in TCRdb, only in-frame clones are kept and a portion is missing. The top ten clones hold less than 15% of a sample with 48,000 or so clones, 94% of them seen once. The TCR was taken from an adult with an advanced solid tumor such as melanoma, head and neck, liver or kidney cancer. Source: CD4+ or CD8+ T cells sorted from blood, taken in a trial of the OX40 agonist ivuxolimab.

CDR3 DNA: TGCGCCAGCAGCCCAGGTCCGGGGAGCAACTATGGCTACACCTTC. It is translated as CASSPGPGSNYGYTF. The rearrangement joins TRBV4-3 to TRBJ1-2, with no clear D. This CDR3 comprises 15 residues. CDR1 is LGHNA, CDR2 YSLEER, per germline. The V gene lost 4 bases and the J gene lost 2 bases, with 14 bases spanning the gap.